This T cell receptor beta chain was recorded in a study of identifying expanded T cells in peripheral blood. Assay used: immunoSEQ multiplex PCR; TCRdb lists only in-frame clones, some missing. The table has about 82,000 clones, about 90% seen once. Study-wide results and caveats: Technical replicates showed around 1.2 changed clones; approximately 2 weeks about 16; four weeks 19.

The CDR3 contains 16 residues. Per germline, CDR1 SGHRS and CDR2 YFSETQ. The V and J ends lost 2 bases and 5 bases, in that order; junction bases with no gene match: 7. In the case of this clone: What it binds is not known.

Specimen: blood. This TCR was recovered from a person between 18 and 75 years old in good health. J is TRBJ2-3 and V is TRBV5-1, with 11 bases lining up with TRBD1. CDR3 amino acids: CASSFVYGTGGDTQYF. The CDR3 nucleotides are TGCGCCAGCAGCTTTGTATATGGGACAGGGGGAGATACGCAGTATTTT.